This T cell receptor (beta chain) was identified during a study of CD8+ T cells in alopecia areata. Notes on the study in general: Higher clonality than in normal scalp was seen in lesional scalp, especially alopecia totalis/universalis. Sequences from scalp samples also cover resident alphabeta T cells of normal skin.

After removal of 6 bases from V and 4 bases from J, the junction contained 12 bases not matched to a gene. Germline V CDR1 and CDR2: SEHNR, FQNEAQ (reference sequence). The CDR3 extends over 15 amino acids. Extraction and reverse transcription of RNA yielded cDNA as the sequencing template. Sequencing used immunoSEQ multiplex PCR; TCRdb keeps in-frame clones, though not all of them. This table has 110,000 or so clones, approximately 50% appearing once. Notes on this clone: Its target is not known.

The material sequenced was NKG2D-low CD8+ T cells sorted from blood. V usage is TRBV7-9 and J usage is TRBJ2-7, with 7 bases fitting TRBD1. This sequence was found in a human donor with alopecia areata. Here the CDR3 reads CASRPGTAPHYEQYF. The CDR3 bases are TGTGCCAGCAGACCCGGGACAGCCCCTCATTACGAGCAGTACTTC.